The clone carrying this TCR beta chain was observed once. The sample is drawn from a study of technical replicates of blood from a handful of donors. V was pared by 4 bases and J by 3 bases, with 10 bases of the junction left unmatched. The CDR3 totals 16 residues. CDR1 is SGHRS and CDR2 is YFSETQ in the germline V gene. Generated by immunoSEQ multiplex PCR, the TCRdb table keeps only in-frame clones and is missing some. The sample comprises some 83,000 clones, 93% of which are singletons, and approximately 0.45% rests with the top ten. The J gene is TRBJ2-1, the V gene TRBV5-1, with 7 nucleotides matching TRBD2. This TCR derives from a human donor in good health. Sequences were obtained from T cells isolated from PBMCs. The CDR3, as DNA: TGCGCCAGCAGCATGTCTAGCGGTGCTGTCTACAATGAGCAGTTCTTC. This gives the protein CASSMSSGAVYNEQFF.